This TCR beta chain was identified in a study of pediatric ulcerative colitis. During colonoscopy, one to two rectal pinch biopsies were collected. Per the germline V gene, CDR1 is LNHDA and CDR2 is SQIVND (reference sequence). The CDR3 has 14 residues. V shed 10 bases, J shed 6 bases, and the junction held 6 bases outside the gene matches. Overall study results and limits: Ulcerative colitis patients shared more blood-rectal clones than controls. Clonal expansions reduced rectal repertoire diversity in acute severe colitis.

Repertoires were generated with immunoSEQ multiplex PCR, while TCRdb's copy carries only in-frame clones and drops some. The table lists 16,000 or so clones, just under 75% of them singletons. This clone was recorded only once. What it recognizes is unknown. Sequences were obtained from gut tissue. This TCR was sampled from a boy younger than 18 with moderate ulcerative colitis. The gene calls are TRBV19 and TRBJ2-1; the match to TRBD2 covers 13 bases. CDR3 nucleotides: TGTGCCACCCGGACTAGCGGGAGTGGCAATGAGCAGTTCTTC. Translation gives CATRTSGSGNEQFF.